The next 9 T cell receptor beta chains were all read from a single sample in a study of blood T cell repertoires in COVID-19. The method was immunoSEQ multiplex PCR; TCRdb's version includes in-frame clones alone and lacks a portion of them. The repertoire has roughly 100,000 clones, approximately 92% of them found once; the top ten carry roughly 4.2%. The sequenced sample was peripheral blood. The receptors here all came from a young man with acute or convalescent COVID-19.

The sample holds a few counts of this clone. The chain carries TRBV29-1 and TRBJ1-6; D gene ambiguous. CDR3 length: 13 residues. The V gene lost 6 bases and the J gene lost 6 bases, with 12 bases spanning the gap. Germline V gene sequence: CDR1 SQVTM, CDR2 ANQGSEA. CDR3 sequence (DNA): TGCAGCGTGTCGGTCCAGGTTAATTCACCCCTCCACTTT. Encoded protein: CSVSVQVNSPLHF.

In nucleotides, the CDR3 is TGTGCCAGTACCTTGCAGAATTTTAACACCGGGGAGCTGTTTTTT. The encoded protein is CASTLQNFNTGELFF. The chain couples TRBV19 to TRBJ2-2; D unresolved. The V end lost 7 bases, the J end lost 2 bases, and 14 bases lay between the germline ends. The CDR3 contains 15 residues. Germline loops: CDR1 LNHDA, CDR2 SQIVND (reference sequence).

CDR3 DNA: TGTGCCAGTAGTGCCCGGATCGGGACAGGGGGCGGGGGTCAGCCCCAGCATTTT. This translates into CASSARIGTGGGGQPQHF. The chain combines TRBV19 with TRBJ1-5; 12 positions match TRBD1. The germline V gene encodes CDR1 LNHDA and CDR2 SQIVND (reference sequence). J lost 6 bases, V lost 5 bases, and 14 bases had no gene match. The CDR3 runs 18 residues. Complete variable domain (other parts from reference TRBV19 and TRBJ1-5): DGGITQSPKYLFRKEGQNVTLSCEQNLNHDAMYWYRQDPGQGLRLIYYSQIVNDFQKGDIAEGYSVSREKKESFPLTVTSAQKNPTAFYLCASSARIGTGGGGQPQHFGDGTRLSIL.

This chain joins TRBV20-1 and TRBJ1-2, with 8 bases aligning to TRBD1. The CDR3 is 11 residues long. Trimming removed 3 bases from V and 6 bases from J; junction bases left unmatched: 0. CDR1 and CDR2 from the germline V gene are DFQATT and SNEGSKA (reference sequence). The DNA for the CDR3 is TGCAGTGCTAGGACAGGGGATGGCTACACCTTC. Encoded protein: CSARTGDGYTF.

The gene calls are TRBV9 and TRBJ2-1; TRBD2 agrees at 10 bases. V shed 0 bases, J shed 5 bases, and the junction held 11 bases outside the gene matches. Looked up from germline, CDR1 is SGDLS and CDR2 is YYNGEE. There are 18 residues in the CDR3. The DNA of the CDR3 is TGTGCCAGCAGCGTAGAGCCTAGCGGGAGTCCGGTCCACAATGAGCAGTTCTTC. This gives the protein CASSVEPSGSPVHNEQFF.

The gene calls are TRBV19 and TRBJ1-1, with D maybe TRBD1 (5 bases). The CDR3 runs 15 residues. V dropped 3 bases and J dropped 3 bases, with 14 bases sitting between them. Germline V gene data show CDR1 as LNHDA and CDR2 as SQIVND (reference sequence). The CDR3 region has the DNA TGTGCCAGTAGTATGGGGCAGGGTAGATACACTGAAGCTTTCTTT. As protein: CASSMGQGRYTEAFF. The full variable domain, rest sourced from reference TRBV19 and TRBJ1-1, is DGGITQSPKYLFRKEGQNVTLSCEQNLNHDAMYWYRQDPGQGLRLIYYSQIVNDFQKGDIAEGYSVSREKKESFPLTVTSAQKNPTAFYLCASSMGQGRYTEAFFGQGTRLTVV.

This clone was recorded once. The chain employs TRBV5-5 and TRBJ1-2, with TRBD1 identical over 8 bases. Unmatched junction bases numbered 8, after V lost 1 base and J lost 0 bases. The CDR3 runs 17 residues. CDR1 is SGHKS and CDR2 is YYEKEE in the germline V gene (reference sequence). CDR3 amino acids: CASSLSRTGFPNYGYTF. The CDR3 region has the DNA TGTGCCAGCAGCTTGTCCAGGACAGGGTTCCCTAACTATGGCTACACCTTC.

The chain has TRBV4-1 and TRBJ1-5, with TRBD1 identical over 8 bases. The CDR3 is 16 residues long. The J segment lost 6 bases and the V segment lost 1 base, leaving 8 bases of the junction unmatched. Germline CDR1 is MGHRA and CDR2 is YSYEKL. The CDR3: CASSQVFRGQIQPQHF. For the CDR3, the DNA is TGCGCCAGCAGCCAAGTTTTCAGGGGGCAAATTCAGCCCCAGCATTTT.

This chain joins TRBV3-1 (or the pseudogene TRBV3-2) and TRBJ2-2, with D possibly TRBD1 on 5 matching bases. Deletions cut 3 bases from V and 3 bases from J, with 11 bases between. Germline CDR1 and CDR2: LGHDT and YNNKEL (reference sequence). This CDR3 spans 15 amino acids. CDR3 residues: CASSHRAIYTGELFF. CDR3 DNA sequence: TGTGCCAGCAGCCACAGGGCGATCTACACCGGGGAGCTGTTTTTT.